The clone carrying this TCR beta chain was found once. These data originate in a study of blood T cell repertoires in COVID-19. Across the whole study: Samples representing acute and convalescent COVID-19 were sourced from the United States, Italy and Spain. PBMCs, B-cell-depleted T cells, or T cells provided the cDNA or gDNA that made up the material.

Per the authors' pipeline: Estimation of nucleated cell counts relied on the amplification of reference gene primers. The protocol was immunoSEQ multiplex PCR, while the TCRdb copy is restricted to in-frame clones and leaves out a portion. The V and J calls and the clone size are those of that table, but D and trimming were determined from the DNA. The table lists 53,000 or so clones, 75% to 80% of them singletons, with 35% to 55% in the top ten. V lost 5 bases and J 2 bases, leaving 13 bases between the germline ends. The CDR3 has 15 residues. Germline assignment: CDR1 SGHTA and CDR2 FQGNSA. The V gene is TRBV7-2, the J gene TRBJ1-5; D remains ambiguous. The sample was peripheral blood. This clonotype originated in a man between 65 and 80 years old with active or convalescent COVID-19. The CDR3 DNA reads as TGTGCCAGCAGCCCAGCGGGGTTTGGCAATCAGCCCCAGCATTTT. Its translation is CASSPAGFGNQPQHF.